This T cell receptor beta chain was identified during a study of identifying expanded T cells in peripheral blood. Notes on the study in general: Over about two and four weeks, about 15 and 19 clones changed, versus more than 1 between replicates.

No infections or other immune events were documented during collection. This CDR3 is built from 13 residues. The V and J ends lost 1 base and 5 bases respectively, with 8 bases between them. Germline-derived CDR1 and CDR2 are LGHNT and FRNRAP. Concerning this clone: Its antigen is as yet unknown.

Sequenced by immunoSEQ multiplex PCR; TCRdb stores in-frame clones only, minus some. The repertoire has around 100,000 clones, over 70% of them found once; the top ten carry 5.5% to 6.5%. V is TRBV12-5 and J is TRBJ1-2, with no clear D. The sample consisted of blood. This sequence originates from a person between 18 and 75 years old in good health. CDR3 nucleotides: TGTGCTAGTGGTTTGGACTCGGAGTATGGCTACACCTTC. It specifies CASGLDSEYGYTF.